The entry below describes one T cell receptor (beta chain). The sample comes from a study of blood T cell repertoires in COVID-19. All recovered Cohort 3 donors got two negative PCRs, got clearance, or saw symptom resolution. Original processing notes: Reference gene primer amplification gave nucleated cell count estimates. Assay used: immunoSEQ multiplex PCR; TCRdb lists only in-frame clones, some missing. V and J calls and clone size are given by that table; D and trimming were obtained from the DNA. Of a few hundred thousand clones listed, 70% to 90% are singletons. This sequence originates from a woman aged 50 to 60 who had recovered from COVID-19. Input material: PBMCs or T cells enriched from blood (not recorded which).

CDR3 coding DNA: TGTGCCAGCAGCGTAGACATGAACACTGAAGCTTTCTTT. It is translated as CASSVDMNTEAFF. The V gene is TRBV9, the J gene TRBJ1-1; D gene unclear. Germline assignment: CDR1 SGDLS and CDR2 YYNGEE. Trimming took 0 bases from V and 0 from J, leaving 3 bases between them. The CDR3 is 13 amino acids. Full variable domain (remainder filled in from reference TRBV9 and TRBJ1-1): DSGVTQTPKHLITATGQRVTLRCSPRSGDLSVYWYQQSLDQGLQFLIQYYNGEERAKGNILERFSAQQFPDLHSELNLSSLELGDSALYFCASSVDMNTEAFFGQGTRLTVV.